Listed below are T cell receptor beta chains from one sample, sequenced in a study of T cells in lung cancer brain metastases. The repertoire was sequenced with immunoSEQ multiplex PCR; TCRdb's copy has only in-frame clones and lacks some. This table has about 4,800 clones, approximately 90% appearing once. The sequenced sample was tumor tissue from the primary lung tumor. These receptors originate from a woman in her fifties or sixties with non-small cell lung cancer. Both conserved end residues are part of each CDR3. A D gene is named only where the DNA matches it firmly. Some rows have no size entry. The others give once, few or many, or a class for an expanded clone.

V gene: TRBV11-3
clone size: .
D gene: TRBD2
J gene: TRBJ2-1
CDR3 DNA: TGTGCCAGCAGCGGGGAGGGAAAAGGGACTAATGAGCAGTTCTTC
CDR3 protein: CASSGEGKGTNEQFF

V gene: TRBV18
clone size: .
D gene: TRBD2
J gene: TRBJ2-2
CDR3 DNA: TGTGCCAGCTCACCTCGACTAGCCGCGAACACCGGGGAGCTGTTTTTT
CDR3 protein: CASSPRLAANTGELFF

V gene: TRBV30
clone size: .
D gene: .
J gene: TRBJ1-4
CDR3 DNA: TGTGCCTGGAGTTTTACCGGGATGGGTGAAAAACTGTTTTTT
CDR3 protein: CAWSFTGMGEKLFF

V gene: TRBV11-2
clone size: .
D gene: .
J gene: TRBJ1-5
CDR3 DNA: TGTGCCAGCAGCTTAATCGGGGTTAATCAGCCCCAGCATTTT
CDR3 protein: CASSLIGVNQPQHF

V gene: TRBV7-9
clone size: .
D gene: .
J gene: TRBJ1-1
CDR3 DNA: TGTGCCAGCAGCTTAGCTTGGACAGCGAACACTGAAGCTTTCTTT
CDR3 protein: CASSLAWTANTEAFF

V gene: TRBV5-1
clone size: .
D gene: .
J gene: TRBJ1-3
CDR3 DNA: TGCGCCAGCAGCTTGTACTTCGACGCGCCCGACGGAAACACCATATATTTT
CDR3 protein: CASSLYFDAPDGNTIYF

V gene: TRBV27
clone size: .
D gene: .
J gene: TRBJ1-4
CDR3 DNA: TGTGCCAGCAGTACTCACAGGGCAACTAATGAAAAACTGTTTTTT
CDR3 protein: CASSTHRATNEKLFF

V gene: TRBV28
clone size: few
D gene: .
J gene: TRBJ1-4
CDR3 DNA: TGTGCCAGCAGTTTAAAGAGCCTAGGGAGCGTAGGACTGTTTTTT
CDR3 protein: CASSLKSLGSVGLFF

V gene: TRBV11-3
clone size: .
D gene: .
J gene: TRBJ2-1
CDR3 DNA: TGTGCCAGCAGCTTTCAGCCTAACAATGAGCAGTTCTTC
CDR3 protein: CASSFQPNNEQFF

V gene: TRBV6-5
clone size: few
D gene: .
J gene: TRBJ1-1
CDR3 DNA: TGTGCCAGCAGTACCCTGGGAACTGAAGCTTTCTTT
CDR3 protein: CASSTLGTEAFF

V gene: TRBV5-1
clone size: .
D gene: .
J gene: TRBJ2-5
CDR3 DNA: TGCGCCACCAAGACAGGTGGTCCGAGAGAGACCCAGTACTTC
CDR3 protein: CATKTGGPRETQYF

V gene: TRBV14
clone size: once
D gene: TRBD2
J gene: TRBJ2-5
CDR3 DNA: TGTGCCAGCAGCCAAGTCCGACTAGCGGGAGGAGGGGAGACCCAGTACTTC
CDR3 protein: CASSQVRLAGGGETQYF

V gene: TRBV5-4
clone size: .
D gene: TRBD1
J gene: TRBJ1-1
CDR3 DNA: TGTGCCAGCAGCTTGGATAGGGGAGCGGGACAGGGGCTTTGGACTGAAGCTTTTTTT
CDR3 protein: CASSLDRGAGQGLWTEAFF

V gene: TRBV5-1
clone size: .
D gene: .
J gene: TRBJ2-5
CDR3 DNA: TGCGCCAGCAGCTTGGGGGCCCAGTTACAGGAGACCCAGTACTTC
CDR3 protein: CASSLGAQLQETQYF

V gene: TRBV7-9
clone size: .
D gene: .
J gene: TRBJ2-1
CDR3 DNA: TGTGCCAGCAGCTTAGTTGGGGGTACCTACAATAAGCAGTTCTTC
CDR3 protein: CASSLVGGTYNKQFF

V gene: TRBV5-6
clone size: .
D gene: .
J gene: TRBJ2-5
CDR3 DNA: TGTGCCAGCAGCTTGGCCCCACGGCAAGAGACCCAGTACTTC
CDR3 protein: CASSLAPRQETQYF

V gene: TRBV18
clone size: .
D gene: .
J gene: TRBJ1-1
CDR3 DNA: TGTGCCAGCTCACCTTTAGGGACCGGCACTGAAGCTTTCTTT
CDR3 protein: CASSPLGTGTEAFF

V gene: TRBV7-2
clone size: .
D gene: .
J gene: TRBJ1-5
CDR3 DNA: TGTGCCAGCAGCTTAGTTGGGAATAGCAATCAGCCCCAGCATTTT
CDR3 protein: CASSLVGNSNQPQHF

V gene: TRBV11-2
clone size: .
D gene: TRBD1
J gene: TRBJ1-1
CDR3 DNA: TGTGCCAGCAGCTTAACAGGGGCCACTGAAGCTTTCTTT
CDR3 protein: CASSLTGATEAFF

V gene: TRBV28
clone size: .
D gene: TRBD1
J gene: TRBJ2-6
CDR3 DNA: TGTGCCATCCCCGGGACAGCCGACTCTGGGGCCAACGTCCTGACTTTC
CDR3 protein: CAIPGTADSGANVLTF

V gene: TRBV7-2
clone size: .
D gene: .
J gene: TRBJ2-5
CDR3 DNA: TGTGCCAGCAGCTTTCAGGGCGGACACCAAGAGACCCAGTACTTC
CDR3 protein: CASSFQGGHQETQYF

V gene: TRBV7-3
clone size: .
D gene: TRBD1
J gene: TRBJ1-2
CDR3 DNA: TGTGCCAGCAGCGTCGGGGGACAGGCTAACTATGGCTACACCTTC
CDR3 protein: CASSVGGQANYGYTF

V gene: TRBV7-3
clone size: .
D gene: .
J gene: TRBJ2-3
CDR3 DNA: TGTGCCAGCAGCTCGATGGGACAATTAGATACGCAGTATTTT
CDR3 protein: CASSSMGQLDTQYF

V gene: TRBV15
clone size: .
D gene: .
J gene: TRBJ2-3
CDR3 DNA: TGTGCCACCAGCAGGGCTGGCGGTAGCACAGATACGCAGTATTTT
CDR3 protein: CATSRAGGSTDTQYF

V gene: TRBV20-1
clone size: .
D gene: TRBD1
J gene: TRBJ2-1
CDR3 DNA: TGCAGTGCTACAGGGGGCTCGGAGCAGTTCTTC
CDR3 protein: CSATGGSEQFF

V gene: TRBV18
clone size: .
D gene: .
J gene: TRBJ1-1
CDR3 DNA: TGTGCCAGCTCACCGGCAGCTAGGAACACTGAAGCTTTCTTT
CDR3 protein: CASSPAARNTEAFF

V gene: TRBV13
clone size: .
D gene: .
J gene: TRBJ1-4
CDR3 DNA: TGTGCTAGCAGCATGGACAGCGCAACTAATGAAAAACTGTTTTTT
CDR3 protein: CASSMDSATNEKLFF

V gene: TRBV27
clone size: .
D gene: TRBD1
J gene: TRBJ2-2
CDR3 DNA: TGTGCCAGCAGTTTGGCACAGGGGGGTCCGGAGCTGTTTTTT
CDR3 protein: CASSLAQGGPELFF

V gene: TRBV14
clone size: .
D gene: .
J gene: TRBJ2-1
CDR3 DNA: TGTGCCAGCAGCCAAGTAGAGGCCCTAGACAATGAGCAGTTCTTC
CDR3 protein: CASSQVEALDNEQFF

V gene: TRBV6-5
clone size: .
D gene: .
J gene: TRBJ1-2
CDR3 DNA: TGTGCCAGCAGTTACGGACTGAACTATGGCTACACCTTC
CDR3 protein: CASSYGLNYGYTF

V gene: TRBV19
clone size: .
D gene: .
J gene: TRBJ1-4
CDR3 DNA: TGTGCCAGTATCCCCGGGACCGAGCCTTCAACTAATGAAAAACTGTTTTTT
CDR3 protein: CASIPGTEPSTNEKLFF

V gene: TRBV15
clone size: .
D gene: .
J gene: TRBJ2-3
CDR3 DNA: TGTGCCACCAGCAGAGAACCAGTCGGGAGTAGGACAGATACGCAGTATTTT
CDR3 protein: CATSREPVGSRTDTQYF

V gene: TRBV28
clone size: .
D gene: TRBD2
J gene: TRBJ2-1
CDR3 DNA: TGTGCCAGCAGTTTAATCGAGCTGGGAGGGGATGAGCAGTTCTTC
CDR3 protein: CASSLIELGGDEQFF

V gene: TRBV19
clone size: .
D gene: TRBD2
J gene: TRBJ2-1
CDR3 DNA: TGTGCCAGTAGTCTTCGACTAGCGGGGCTTTCCTACAATGAGCAGTTCTTC
CDR3 protein: CASSLRLAGLSYNEQFF

V gene: TRBV7-9
clone size: .
D gene: .
J gene: TRBJ2-2
CDR3 DNA: TGTGCCAGCAGCCTTGTCCGTGACACCGGGGAGCTGTTTTTT
CDR3 protein: CASSLVRDTGELFF

V gene: TRBV5-4
clone size: few
D gene: TRBD2
J gene: TRBJ2-5
CDR3 DNA: TGTGCCAGCAGCTCGACTAGCAGAGAGACCCAGTACTTC
CDR3 protein: CASSSTSRETQYF

V gene: TRBV5-1
clone size: once
D gene: .
J gene: TRBJ1-3
CDR3 DNA: TGCGCCAGCAGCTTCGTCGGGGAGCCTGGAAACACCATATATTTT
CDR3 protein: CASSFVGEPGNTIYF

V gene: TRBV11-3
clone size: .
D gene: .
J gene: TRBJ2-3
CDR3 DNA: TGTGCCAGCAGCTTAGTAGGGGGGGCAGATACGCAGTATTTT
CDR3 protein: CASSLVGGADTQYF

V gene: TRBV5-6
clone size: .
D gene: .
J gene: TRBJ2-2
CDR3 DNA: TGTGCCAGCAGCTTCGGGATTTCCACCGGGGAGCTGTTTTTT
CDR3 protein: CASSFGISTGELFF

V gene: TRBV5-4
clone size: .
D gene: .
J gene: TRBJ2-4
CDR3 DNA: TGTGCCAGCAGCCAAGATTTGACGGAAGGGGACATTCAGTACTTC
CDR3 protein: CASSQDLTEGDIQYF

V gene: TRBV7-8
clone size: .
D gene: TRBD1
J gene: TRBJ1-5
CDR3 DNA: TGTGCCAGCAGCTTCGGGACAGGGAACAATCAGCCCCAGCATTTT
CDR3 protein: CASSFGTGNNQPQHF